The 18 T cell receptor beta chains listed next were all sequenced from one sample in a study of glioma-infiltrating T cells after dendritic cell vaccination. The repertoire was sequenced with immunoSEQ multiplex PCR; TCRdb's copy has only in-frame clones and lacks some. The data show roughly 96,000 clones, with around three quarters seen just once and roughly 5.7% held by the top ten. Sequencing was performed on blood, taken before dendritic cell vaccination. The source of these receptors is a human donor with glioblastoma.

The chain uses TRBV30 and TRBJ2-7, with 8 bases fitting TRBD2. V trimming: 6 bases; J trimming: 7 bases; junction bases outside the gene matches: 11. CDR3 length equals 13 residues. CDR1 and CDR2 (germline): GTSNPN, SVGIG (reference sequence). The CDR3 is CACRPGGAGEQYF. CDR3 nucleotides: TGTGCCTGTAGACCCGGGGGGGCCGGGGAGCAGTACTTC.

This clone occurred once. The chain joins TRBV23-1 to TRBJ2-2; D unresolved. TRBV23-1 falls under the ORF class, with uncertain function. This CDR3 is built from 13 residues. Trimming removed 3 bases from V and 6 bases from J, with 8 bases in between. CDR3 sequence reads: CASSQYGPGELFF. The CDR3 nucleotides read TGCGCCAGCAGTCAGTACGGTCCCGGGGAGCTGTTTTTT.

This sequence joins TRBV4-2 and TRBJ1-2, with D tentatively TRBD1 (6 bases). Germline CDR1 reads LGHNA; CDR2 reads YNFKEQ. The CDR3 totals 14 residues. Trimming cost V 3 bases and J 6 bases, with 14 bases left between them. The CDR3 nucleotides are TGTGCCAGCAGCCAGGCAAAGGGGGTAGATGGCTACACCTTC. This gives the protein CASSQAKGVDGYTF.

The genes are TRBV5-1 and TRBJ2-5; the D gene is possibly TRBD2 (6 bases). The V end lost 4 bases, the J end lost 11 bases, and 21 bases lay between the germline ends. The CDR3 consists of 14 residues. Germline-derived CDR1 and CDR2 are SGHRS and YFSETQ. The CDR3, as DNA: TGCGCCAGCAGCATATCTTCGGGGGATCCCGGGCAGTACTTC. Residues: CASSISSGDPGQYF. The full variable domain, completed using reference TRBV5-1 and TRBJ2-5, is KAGVTQTPRYLIKTRGQQVTLSCSPISGHRSVSWYQQTPGQGLQFLFEYFSETQRNKGNFPGRFSGRQFSNSRSEMNVSTLELGDSALYLCASSISSGDPGQYFGPGTRLLVL.

The CDR3 DNA is TGTGCCAGCAGCTCAAACCTATACATTACAGGGGCGGCGACCCAGTACTTC. Translated, it gives CASSSNLYITGAATQYF. This sequence joins TRBV7-8 and TRBJ2-5; 7 nucleotides match TRBD1. CDR3 size: 17 residues. Germline-derived CDR1 and CDR2 are SGHVS and FQNEAQ. V shed 4 bases, J shed 7 bases, and the junction held 18 bases outside the gene matches.

The chain uses TRBV5-1 and TRBJ1-3; 7 bases match TRBD1. V gave up 6 bases and J gave up 0 bases; unmatched junction bases: 3. The CDR3 loop spans 14 amino acids. Germline loops: CDR1 SGHRS, CDR2 YFSETQ. CDR3 region: CASTGGTSGNTIYF. The CDR3 bases are TGCGCCAGCACAGGGGGAACCTCTGGAAACACCATATATTTT.

This chain uses TRBV14 with TRBJ2-5, with 7 nucleotides matching TRBD2. The junction had 5 bases not matched to a gene; V was cut back by 3 bases and J by 7 bases. The CDR3 sequence is 13 residues long. The germline V gene has CDR1 SGHDN and CDR2 FVKESK. Here the CDR3 DNA reads TGTGCCAGCAGCCAGGGACTATTTCTGACCCAGTACTTC. Protein product: CASSQGLFLTQYF.

The CDR3 here is CASSLVTGSNYGYTF. The CDR3 DNA is TGTGCCAGCAGCTTAGTTACCGGGTCCAACTATGGCTACACCTTC. V usage is TRBV11-2 and J usage is TRBJ1-2; D uncertain. This CDR3 spans 15 amino acids. V was trimmed by 1 base and J by 2 bases, leaving 11 bases between them. CDR1 is SGHAT, CDR2 FQNNGV, per germline.

J is TRBJ1-1 and V is TRBV2; the match to TRBD1 covers 9 bases. Per the germline V gene, CDR1 is SNHLY and CDR2 is FYNNEI. The CDR3 has 16 amino acids. With 6 bases clipped from V and 3 bases from J, the junction kept 11 bases outside the gene matches. The CDR3 spells CASRLAVGTGYTEAFF. In DNA, the CDR3 is TGTGCCAGCAGGCTTGCCGTCGGGACAGGGTACACTGAAGCTTTCTTT.

The V gene is TRBV5-6, the J gene TRBJ1-4; 7 bases align to TRBD1. Germline V gene lookup returns CDR1 SGHDT and CDR2 YYEEEE. The junction had 7 bases not matched to a gene; V was cut back by 7 bases and J by 1 base. There are 15 residues in the CDR3. The CDR3 DNA sequence: TGTGCCAGCCAAGGAAGGGACAGAACTAATGAAAAACTGTTTTTT. Amino acid sequence: CASQGRDRTNEKLFF.

The DNA of the CDR3 is TGTGCCAGTAGTCTGACAGGGGGGCGGTTTTCACTCAATGAGCAGTTCTTC. It yields the protein CASSLTGGRFSLNEQFF. The V gene is TRBV19, the J gene TRBJ2-1, with TRBD1 matching over 9 bases. This CDR3 is 17 amino acids long. CDR1 is LNHDA and CDR2 is SQIVND in the germline V gene (reference sequence). J was trimmed by 6 bases and V by 5 bases; bases with no gene match: 14.

The DNA for the CDR3 is TGTGCCAGCAGCTTAGGAGGGGAGGAACTGTTTTTT. Protein sequence: CASSLGGEELFF. The chain recombines TRBV7-9 with TRBJ1-4, with D possibly being TRBD1 (5 bases). This CDR3 has 12 amino acids. V was pared by 1 base and J by 12 bases, with 9 bases between. The germline CDR1 and CDR2 sequences are SEHNR and FQNEAQ (reference sequence).

The V gene is TRBV19, the J gene TRBJ1-3; D is unclear. Trimming pared 9 bases from V and 0 bases from J, leaving 12 bases between. Per the germline V gene, CDR1 is LNHDA and CDR2 is SQIVND (reference sequence). The CDR3 covers 14 residues. The CDR3 is CASLKDNSGNTIYF. The CDR3 nucleotides read TGTGCCAGCCTTAAAGACAACTCTGGAAACACCATATATTTT.

Comment on this clone: One junction end disagrees with the germline gene, perhaps due to a read error. This chain joins TRBV29-1 and TRBJ2-3; TRBD2 is a possible D gene (5 bases). The CDR3 has 13 amino acids. Germline-derived CDR1 and CDR2 are SQVTM and ANQGSEA. CDR3 coding DNA: TGCAGCGTTGTCCGGGGTAGCACAGATAAGCAGTATTTT. It yields the protein CSVVRGSTDKQYF.

V and J are TRBV30 and TRBJ1-2; 8 bases are a match to TRBD1. Germline V gene sequence: CDR1 GTSNPN, CDR2 SVGIG (reference sequence). Trimming took 3 bases from V and 3 from J; bases not matched to a gene: 9. This CDR3 spans 15 amino acids. CDR3 in DNA: TGTGCCTGGAGCCAACGACAGGGGCAGTACTATGGCTACACCTTC. As protein: CAWSQRQGQYYGYTF.

The CDR3 here is CASSLLAGVPGYTF. Here the CDR3 DNA reads TGTGCCAGCAGCTTGTTGGCGGGGGTTCCTGGCTACACCTTC. J is TRBJ1-2 and V is TRBV5-6, with a tentative D call TRBD1 (5 bases). The CDR3 contains 14 residues. V was trimmed by 1 base and J by 7 bases, leaving 14 bases between them. Germline V gene data show CDR1 as SGHDT and CDR2 as YYEEEE.

This clone was observed a single time. This chain uses TRBV6-1 with TRBJ1-1; D is possibly TRBD1 (5 bases). Germline CDR1 and CDR2: MNHNS and SASEGT. V gave up 1 base and J gave up 2 bases, with 11 bases separating them. CDR3 length: 15 residues. For the CDR3, the DNA is TGTGCCAGCAGTGAAGTTAACAGGCGTAACACTGAAGCTTTCTTT. Encoded protein: CASSEVNRRNTEAFF.

This sequence joins TRBV5-1 and TRBJ2-3; TRBD2 matches 15 bases. V dropped 1 base and J dropped 2; count of bases not matched to a gene: 8. The CDR3 is made up of 19 amino acids. Germline-derived CDR1 and CDR2 are SGHRS and YFSETQ. The CDR3 region is CASSLTWTSGGAFTDTQYF. The CDR3 region has the DNA TGCGCCAGCAGCTTGACTTGGACTAGCGGGGGGGCGTTCACAGATACGCAGTATTTT.